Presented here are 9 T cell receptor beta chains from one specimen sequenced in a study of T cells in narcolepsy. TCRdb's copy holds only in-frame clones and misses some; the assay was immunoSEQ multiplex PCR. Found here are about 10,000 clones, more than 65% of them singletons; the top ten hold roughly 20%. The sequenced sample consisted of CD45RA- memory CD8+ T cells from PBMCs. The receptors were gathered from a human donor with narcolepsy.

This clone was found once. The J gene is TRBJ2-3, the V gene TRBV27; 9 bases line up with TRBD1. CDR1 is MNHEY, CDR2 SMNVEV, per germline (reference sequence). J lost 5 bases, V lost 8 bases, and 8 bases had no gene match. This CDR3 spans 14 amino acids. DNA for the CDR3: TGTGCCAGCGCCCGGGACAGGGCGGGAGATACGCAGTATTTT. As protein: CASARDRAGDTQYF.

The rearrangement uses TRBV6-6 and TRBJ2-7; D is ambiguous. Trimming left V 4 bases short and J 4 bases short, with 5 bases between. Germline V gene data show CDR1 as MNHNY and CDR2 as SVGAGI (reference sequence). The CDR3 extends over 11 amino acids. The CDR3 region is CASSWSYEQYF. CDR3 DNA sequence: TGTGCCAGCAGTTGGAGTTACGAGCAGTACTTC.

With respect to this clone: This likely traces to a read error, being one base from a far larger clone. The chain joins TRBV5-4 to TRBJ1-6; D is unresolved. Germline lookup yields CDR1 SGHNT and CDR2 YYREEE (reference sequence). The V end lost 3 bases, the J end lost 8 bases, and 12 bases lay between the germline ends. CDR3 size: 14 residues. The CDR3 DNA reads TGTGCCAGCAGCTCCGTCGCGGTGGATTCACCCCTCCACTTT. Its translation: CASSSVAVDSPLHF.

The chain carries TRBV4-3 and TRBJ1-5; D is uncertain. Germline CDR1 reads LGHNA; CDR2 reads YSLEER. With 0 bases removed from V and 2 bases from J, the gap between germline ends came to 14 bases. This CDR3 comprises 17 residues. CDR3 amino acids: CASSQDRVKLGNQPQHF. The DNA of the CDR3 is TGCGCCAGCAGCCAAGATCGAGTCAAACTTGGCAATCAGCCCCAGCATTTT.

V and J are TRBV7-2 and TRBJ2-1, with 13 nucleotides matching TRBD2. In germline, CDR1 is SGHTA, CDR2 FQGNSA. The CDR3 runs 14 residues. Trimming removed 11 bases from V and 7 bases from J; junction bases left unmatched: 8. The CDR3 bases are TGTGCCGCCAGAGGACTAGCGGGGGTGAATGAGCAGTTCTTC. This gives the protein CAARGLAGVNEQFF.

CDR3 in amino acids: CASSAKDGYNEQFF. The CDR3 bases are TGTGCCAGCAGTGCCAAGGACGGTTACAATGAGCAGTTCTTC. The V call is TRBV6-4, the J call TRBJ2-1; D is undetermined. Germline loops: CDR1 MRHNA, CDR2 SNTAGT. Trimming removed 4 bases at V and 4 bases at J, with 11 bases between. The CDR3 is made up of 14 amino acids.

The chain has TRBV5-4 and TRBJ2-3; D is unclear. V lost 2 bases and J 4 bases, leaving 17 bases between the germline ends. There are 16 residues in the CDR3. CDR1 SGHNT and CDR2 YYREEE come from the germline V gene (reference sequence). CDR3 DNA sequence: TGTGCCAGCAGCTTCGTCGGCTTACCGAAATCAGATACGCAGTATTTT. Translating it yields CASSFVGLPKSDTQYF.

The CDR3 DNA follows: TGTGCCAGCAGCTCCATGGGGACAGACGCTGTCGGCTACACCTTC. This gives the protein CASSSMGTDAVGYTF. The rearrangement joins TRBV7-2 to TRBJ1-2, with TRBD1 matching 7 bases. Germline CDR1 SGHTA, CDR2 FQGNSA. CDR3 length: 15 amino acids. J lost 8 bases, V lost 4 bases, and 13 bases had no gene match.

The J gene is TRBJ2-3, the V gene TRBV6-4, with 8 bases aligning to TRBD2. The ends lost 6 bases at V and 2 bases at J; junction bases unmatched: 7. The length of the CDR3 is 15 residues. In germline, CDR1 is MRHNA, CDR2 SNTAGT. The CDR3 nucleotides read TGTGCCAGCAGCGGAGCGGGAGAGCCCACAGATACGCAGTATTTT. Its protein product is CASSGAGEPTDTQYF.